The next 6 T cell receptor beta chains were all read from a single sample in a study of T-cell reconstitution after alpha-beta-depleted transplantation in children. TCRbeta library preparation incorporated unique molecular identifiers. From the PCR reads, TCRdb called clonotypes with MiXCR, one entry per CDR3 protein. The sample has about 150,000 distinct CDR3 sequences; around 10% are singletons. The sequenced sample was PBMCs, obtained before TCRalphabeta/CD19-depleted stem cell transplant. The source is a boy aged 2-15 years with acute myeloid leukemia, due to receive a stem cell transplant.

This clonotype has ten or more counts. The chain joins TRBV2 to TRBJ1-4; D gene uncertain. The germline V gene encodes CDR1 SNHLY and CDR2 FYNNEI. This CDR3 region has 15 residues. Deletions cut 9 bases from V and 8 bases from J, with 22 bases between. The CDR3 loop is CASLGANNLREKLFF. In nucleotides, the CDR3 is TGTGCCAGTCTGGGCGCCAATAATCTAAGGGAAAAACTGTTTTTT.

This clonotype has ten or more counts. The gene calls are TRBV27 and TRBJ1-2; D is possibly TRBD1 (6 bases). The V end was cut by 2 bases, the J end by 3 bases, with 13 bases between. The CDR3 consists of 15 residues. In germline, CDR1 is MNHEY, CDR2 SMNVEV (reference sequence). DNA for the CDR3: TGTGCCAGCAGTTTAACAGGGAGAGGGGACTATGGCTACACCTTC. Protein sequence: CASSLTGRGDYGYTF.

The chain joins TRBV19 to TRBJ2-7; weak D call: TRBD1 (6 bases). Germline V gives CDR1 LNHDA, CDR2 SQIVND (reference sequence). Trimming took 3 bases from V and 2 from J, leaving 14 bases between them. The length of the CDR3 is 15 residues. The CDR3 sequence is CASSMAPDSTYEQYF. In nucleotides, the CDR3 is TGTGCCAGTAGTATGGCCCCGGACAGTACCTACGAGCAGTACTTC.

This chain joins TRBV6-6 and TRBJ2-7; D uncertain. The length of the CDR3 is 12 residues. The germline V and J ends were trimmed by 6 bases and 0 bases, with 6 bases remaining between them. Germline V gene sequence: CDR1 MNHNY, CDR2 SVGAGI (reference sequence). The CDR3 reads CASSSGSYEQYV. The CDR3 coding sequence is TGTGCCAGCAGCTCCGGCTCCTACGAGCAGTACGTC.

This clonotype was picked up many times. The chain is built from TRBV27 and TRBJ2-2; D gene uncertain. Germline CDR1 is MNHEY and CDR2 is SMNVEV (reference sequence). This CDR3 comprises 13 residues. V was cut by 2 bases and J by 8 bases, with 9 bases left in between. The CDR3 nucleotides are TGTGCCAGCAGTTTAAATTGGGTTGGGGAGCTGTTTTTT. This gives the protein CASSLNWVGELFF.

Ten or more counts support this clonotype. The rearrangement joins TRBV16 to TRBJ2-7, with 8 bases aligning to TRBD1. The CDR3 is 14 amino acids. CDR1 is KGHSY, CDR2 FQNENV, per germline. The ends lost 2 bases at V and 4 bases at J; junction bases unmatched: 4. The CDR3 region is CASSQGRGLYEQYF. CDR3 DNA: TGTGCCAGCAGCCAAGGCAGGGGGCTTTACGAGCAGTACTTC.